The source of this T cell receptor beta chain is a study of T cells after yellow fever vaccination. Overall study context: Any fraction with a low cell number was prepared using SMART-Seq v4 Ultra Low Input.

Germline V gene sequence: CDR1 SGDLS, CDR2 YYNGEE. V lost 2 bases and J lost 9; bases outside the gene matches: 8. This CDR3 has 14 residues. Whole-study results and caveats: Among primary-vaccination clones, most reappeared after the booster, at 95% to 96% for CD4 and 88% for CD8.

MiXCR was run by TCRdb on the 5' RACE reads, yielding one entry per CDR3 protein. Among 500,000 to 650,000 distinct CDR3 sequences listed, roughly 17% were seen once. On this clonotype itself: Its antigen remains unknown.

This chain joins TRBV9 and TRBJ2-1; 7 bases match TRBD1. The sequencing used PBMCs, collected 4 to 5 days after the first yellow fever vaccination. The sequence was collected from a man aged 18 to 29 who received the YFV17D yellow fever vaccine. The DNA of the CDR3 is TGTGCCAGCAGCGTGAGACAGGGTTCGGGTGAGCAGTTCTTC. It translates to CASSVRQGSGEQFF.